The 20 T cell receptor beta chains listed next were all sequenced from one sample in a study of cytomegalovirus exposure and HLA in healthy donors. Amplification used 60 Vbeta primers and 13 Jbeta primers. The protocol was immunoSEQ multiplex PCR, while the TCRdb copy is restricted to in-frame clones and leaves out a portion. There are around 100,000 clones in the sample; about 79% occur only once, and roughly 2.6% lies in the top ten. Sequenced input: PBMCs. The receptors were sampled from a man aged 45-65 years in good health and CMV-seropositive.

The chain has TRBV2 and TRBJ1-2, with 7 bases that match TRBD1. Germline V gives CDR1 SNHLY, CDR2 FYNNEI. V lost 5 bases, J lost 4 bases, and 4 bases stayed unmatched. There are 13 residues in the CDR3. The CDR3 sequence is CASSKDRFYGYTF. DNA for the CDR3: TGTGCCAGCAGTAAGGACAGGTTCTATGGCTACACCTTC. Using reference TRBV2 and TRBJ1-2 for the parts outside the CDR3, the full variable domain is EPEVTQTPSHQVTQMGQEVILRCVPISNHLYFYWYRQILGQKVEFLVSFYNNEISEKSEIFDDQFSVERPDGSNFTLKIRSTKLEDSAMYFCASSKDRFYGYTFGSGTRLTVV.

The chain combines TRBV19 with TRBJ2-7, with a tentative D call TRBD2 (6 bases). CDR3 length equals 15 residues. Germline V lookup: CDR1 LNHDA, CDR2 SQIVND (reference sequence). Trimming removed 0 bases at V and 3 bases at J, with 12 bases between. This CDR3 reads CASSIDPRGNYEQYF. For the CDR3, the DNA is TGTGCCAGTAGTATAGATCCCCGGGGGAACTACGAGCAGTACTTC.

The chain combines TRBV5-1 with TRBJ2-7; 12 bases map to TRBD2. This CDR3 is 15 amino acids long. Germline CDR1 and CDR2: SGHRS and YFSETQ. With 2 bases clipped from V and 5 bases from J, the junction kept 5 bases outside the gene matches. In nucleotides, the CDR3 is TGCGCCAGCAGCTTACGACTAGCGGGAGTCAACGAGCAGTACTTC. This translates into CASSLRLAGVNEQYF.

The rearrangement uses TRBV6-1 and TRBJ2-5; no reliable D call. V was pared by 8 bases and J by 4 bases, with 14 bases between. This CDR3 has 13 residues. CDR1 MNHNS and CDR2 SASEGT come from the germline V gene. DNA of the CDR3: TGTGCCAGCGGAACTACGAGAGGAGAGACCCAGTACTTC. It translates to CASGTTRGETQYF.

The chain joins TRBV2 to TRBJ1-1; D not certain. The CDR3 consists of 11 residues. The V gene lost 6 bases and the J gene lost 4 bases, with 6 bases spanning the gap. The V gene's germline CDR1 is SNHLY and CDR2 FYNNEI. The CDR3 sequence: CASRAGTEAFF. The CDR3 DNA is TGTGCCAGCAGGGCTGGCACTGAAGCTTTCTTT.

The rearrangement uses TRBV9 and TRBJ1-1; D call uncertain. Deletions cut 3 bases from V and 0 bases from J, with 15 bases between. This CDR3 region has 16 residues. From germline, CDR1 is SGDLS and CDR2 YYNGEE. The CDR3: CASSARGGGMNTEAFF. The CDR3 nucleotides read TGTGCCAGCAGCGCCCGCGGTGGCGGCATGAACACTGAAGCTTTCTTT.

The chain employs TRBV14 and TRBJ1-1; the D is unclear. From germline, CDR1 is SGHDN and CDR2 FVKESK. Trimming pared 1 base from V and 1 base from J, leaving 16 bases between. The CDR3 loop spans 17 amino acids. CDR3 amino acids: CASSQAFRTGTNTEAFF. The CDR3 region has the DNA TGTGCCAGCAGCCAAGCCTTCCGGACTGGAACGAACACTGAAGCTTTCTTT.

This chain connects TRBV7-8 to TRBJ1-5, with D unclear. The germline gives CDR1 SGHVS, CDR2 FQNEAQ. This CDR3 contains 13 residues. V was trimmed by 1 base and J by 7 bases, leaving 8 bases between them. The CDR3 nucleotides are TGTGCCAGCAGCTTAGAAATTCGGCAGCCCCAGCATTTT. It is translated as CASSLEIRQPQHF.

The CDR3 nucleotides are TGTGCCAGCAGCTTAGCTTTAGGGGGCTCCTCTCAAGAGACCCAGTACTTC. Its protein is CASSLALGGSSQETQYF. This chain connects TRBV7-7 to TRBJ2-5, with 7 bases lining up with TRBD1. The ends lost 0 bases at V and 2 bases at J; junction bases unmatched: 9. This CDR3 is 17 amino acids long. Germline V CDR1 and CDR2: SSHAT, FNYEAQ (reference sequence).

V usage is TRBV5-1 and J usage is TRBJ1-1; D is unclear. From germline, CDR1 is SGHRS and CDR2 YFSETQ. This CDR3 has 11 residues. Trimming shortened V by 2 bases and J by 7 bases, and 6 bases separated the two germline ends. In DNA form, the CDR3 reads TGCGCCAGCAGCTTAGAGGGTGAAGCTTTCTTT. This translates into CASSLEGEAFF.

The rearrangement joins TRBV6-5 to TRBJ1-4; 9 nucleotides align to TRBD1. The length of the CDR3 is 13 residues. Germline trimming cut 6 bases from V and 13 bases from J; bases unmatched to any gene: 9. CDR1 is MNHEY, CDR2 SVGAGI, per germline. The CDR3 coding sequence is TGTGCCAGCAGATTGGGACAGGGAGGACGACTGTTTTTT. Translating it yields CASRLGQGGRLFF.

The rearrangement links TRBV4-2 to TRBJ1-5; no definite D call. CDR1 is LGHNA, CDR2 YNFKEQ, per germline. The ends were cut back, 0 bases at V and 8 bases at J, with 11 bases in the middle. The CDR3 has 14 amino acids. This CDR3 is CASSQDSLVEPQHF. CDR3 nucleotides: TGTGCCAGCAGCCAAGATTCGCTTGTAGAGCCCCAGCATTTT.

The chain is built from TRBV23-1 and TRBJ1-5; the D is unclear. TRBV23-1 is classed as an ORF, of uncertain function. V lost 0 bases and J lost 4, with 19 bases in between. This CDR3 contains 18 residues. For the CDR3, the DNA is TGCGCCAGCAGTCAATCAAAACGAGGAGGGAACCTTAATCAGCCCCAGCATTTT. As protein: CASSQSKRGGNLNQPQHF.

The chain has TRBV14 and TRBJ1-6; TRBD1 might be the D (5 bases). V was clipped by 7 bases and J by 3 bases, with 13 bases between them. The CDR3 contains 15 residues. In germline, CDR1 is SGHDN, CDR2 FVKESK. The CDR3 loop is CASTLGRGYNSPLHF. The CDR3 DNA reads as TGTGCCAGCACTTTGGGGAGGGGCTATAATTCACCCCTCCACTTT.

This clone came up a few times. CDR3 loop: CASSAWRGPYEQYF. CDR3 coding DNA: TGTGCCAGCAGTGCGTGGAGGGGGCCTTACGAGCAGTACTTC. The chain employs TRBV6-1 and TRBJ2-7; D is possibly TRBD1 (7 bases). Germline-derived CDR1 and CDR2 are MNHNS and SASEGT. V was shortened by 4 bases and J by 4 bases, with 14 bases between the two germline ends. This CDR3 spans 14 amino acids.

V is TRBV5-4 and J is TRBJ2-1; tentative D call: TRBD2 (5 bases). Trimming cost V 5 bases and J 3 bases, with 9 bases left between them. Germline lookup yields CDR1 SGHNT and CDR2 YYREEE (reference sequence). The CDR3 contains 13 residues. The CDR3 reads CASSRRDYNEQFF. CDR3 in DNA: TGTGCCAGCAGTCGTCGGGACTACAATGAGCAGTTCTTC.

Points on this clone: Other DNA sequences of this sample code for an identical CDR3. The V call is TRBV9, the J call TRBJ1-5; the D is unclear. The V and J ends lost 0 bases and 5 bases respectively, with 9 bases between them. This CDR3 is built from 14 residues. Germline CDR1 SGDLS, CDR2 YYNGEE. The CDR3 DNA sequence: TGTGCCAGCAGCGTAGCCTCCGGGGATCAGCCCCAGCATTTT. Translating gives CASSVASGDQPQHF.

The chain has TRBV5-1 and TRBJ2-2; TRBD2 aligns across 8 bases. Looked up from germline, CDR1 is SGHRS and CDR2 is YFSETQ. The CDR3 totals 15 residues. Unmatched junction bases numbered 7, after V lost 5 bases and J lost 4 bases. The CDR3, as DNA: TGCGCCAGCAGACCGGCGGGAGGACTCACCGGGGAGCTGTTTTTT. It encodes CASRPAGGLTGELFF. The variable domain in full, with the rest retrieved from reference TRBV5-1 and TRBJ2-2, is KAGVTQTPRYLIKTRGQQVTLSCSPISGHRSVSWYQQTPGQGLQFLFEYFSETQRNKGNFPGRFSGRQFSNSRSEMNVSTLELGDSALYLCASRPAGGLTGELFFGEGSRLTVL.

The CDR3 here is CASSPQGGARRRKPQHF. CDR3 sequence (DNA): TGTGCCAGCAGTCCTCAAGGCGGGGCAAGGCGAAGAAAGCCCCAGCATTTT. The chain couples TRBV25-1 to TRBJ1-5; D is perhaps TRBD1 (5 bases). The germline V gene encodes CDR1 MGHDK and CDR2 SYGVNS. CDR3 length: 17 amino acids. V was pared by 5 bases and J by 8 bases, with 25 bases between.

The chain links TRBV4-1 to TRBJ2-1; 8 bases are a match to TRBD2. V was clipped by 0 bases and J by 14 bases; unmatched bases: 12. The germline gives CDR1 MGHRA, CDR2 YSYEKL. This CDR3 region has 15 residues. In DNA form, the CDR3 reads TGCGCCAGCAGCCAAGACGGGCGGGGGGCGCATTCGGAGTTCTTC. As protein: CASSQDGRGAHSEFF.